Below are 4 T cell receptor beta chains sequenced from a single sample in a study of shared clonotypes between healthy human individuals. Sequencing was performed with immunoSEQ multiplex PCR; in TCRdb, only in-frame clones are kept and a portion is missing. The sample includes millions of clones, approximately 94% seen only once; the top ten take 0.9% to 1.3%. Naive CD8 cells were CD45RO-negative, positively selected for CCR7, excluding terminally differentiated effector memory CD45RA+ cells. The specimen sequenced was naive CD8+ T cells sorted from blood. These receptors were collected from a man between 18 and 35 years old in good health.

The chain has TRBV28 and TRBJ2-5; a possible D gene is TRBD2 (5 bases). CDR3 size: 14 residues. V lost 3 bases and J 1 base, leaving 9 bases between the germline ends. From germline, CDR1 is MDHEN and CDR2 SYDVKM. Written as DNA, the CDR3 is TGTGCCAGCAGTTTTGGTGGACTCCAAGAGACCCAGTACTTC. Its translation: CASSFGGLQETQYF.

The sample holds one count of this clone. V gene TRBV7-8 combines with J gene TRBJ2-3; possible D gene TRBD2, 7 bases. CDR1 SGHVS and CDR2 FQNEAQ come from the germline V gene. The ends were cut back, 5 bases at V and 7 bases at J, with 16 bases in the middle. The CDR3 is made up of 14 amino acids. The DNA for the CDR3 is TGTGCCAGCAGCCCACTCGCGGGGGCACATACGCAGTATTTT. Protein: CASSPLAGAHTQYF.

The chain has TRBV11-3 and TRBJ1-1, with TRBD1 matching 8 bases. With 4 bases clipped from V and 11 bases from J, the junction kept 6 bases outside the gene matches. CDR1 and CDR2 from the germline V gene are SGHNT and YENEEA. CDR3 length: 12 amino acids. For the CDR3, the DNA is TGTGCCAGCAGCTCCACGACAGGGGATGCTTTCTTT. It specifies CASSSTTGDAFF.

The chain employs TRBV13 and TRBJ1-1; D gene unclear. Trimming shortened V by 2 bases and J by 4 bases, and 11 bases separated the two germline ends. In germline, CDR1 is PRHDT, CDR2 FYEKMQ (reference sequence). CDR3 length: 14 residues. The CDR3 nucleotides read TGTGCCAGCAGCTTATATGCTTCAGGCACTGAAGCTTTCTTT. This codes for CASSLYASGTEAFF.